The count of the clone carrying this T cell receptor (beta chain) is one. The antigen remains unidentified. Here immunoSEQ multiplex PCR was the method, and the copy in TCRdb shows in-frame clones only, minus some. The sample contains approximately 1.9 million clones, 80% to 95% of which appear only once. This entry comes from a study of shared clonotypes between healthy human individuals. Overall study results and limits: Some clonotypes were shared by all four sorted-subset donors, while others were not shared. The non-shared ones had lower generation probabilities than the shared ones. Incompleteness in sorted-subset sequencing, despite large depth, was shown by rarefaction.

The ends were cut back, 4 bases at V and 3 bases at J, with 10 bases in the middle. The germline CDR1 and CDR2 sequences are MNHEY and SMNVEV (reference sequence). The CDR3 covers 13 residues. Naive CD8 cells lacked CD45RO, underwent positive selection for CCR7 and left out terminally differentiated effector memory CD45RA+ cells. This TCR derives from a man aged 18 to 29 in good health. Some clones in this sample may be carry-over from other donors' samples. The material sequenced was naive CD8+ T cells from PBMCs. The chain has TRBV27 and TRBJ2-7; D ambiguous. CDR3: CASSYGDGYEQYF. The CDR3 DNA is TGTGCCAGCAGTTATGGTGACGGCTACGAGCAGTACTTC.